The 14 T cell receptor beta chains below come from one sample, sequenced in a study of cytomegalovirus exposure and HLA in healthy donors. Amplification used 60 Vbeta primers and 13 Jbeta primers. Produced via immunoSEQ multiplex PCR; TCRdb's table is partial and in-frame only. Of 90,000 to 150,000 clones in the sample, 70% to 85% are singletons; the top ten hold around 9.9%. Source material: PBMCs. The source is a man aged 40-50 years in good health and CMV-seropositive.

This sequence joins TRBV30 and TRBJ1-2; 7 positions match TRBD1. CDR1 and CDR2 from the germline V gene are GTSNPN and SVGIG (reference sequence). The CDR3 is 15 residues long. Trimming took 2 bases from V and 6 from J; bases not matched to a gene: 12. CDR3 coding DNA: TGTGCCTGGAGTCGCCTACGACAGGGAAGTCATGGCTACACCTTC. Its protein product is CAWSRLRQGSHGYTF.

J is TRBJ2-7 and V is TRBV28; 8 bases are a match to TRBD1. The length of the CDR3 is 14 residues. Germline loops: CDR1 MDHEN, CDR2 SYDVKM. Unmatched junction bases numbered 6, after V lost 3 bases and J lost 5 bases. The CDR3 loop is CASSFTDRAHEQYF. CDR3 coding DNA: TGTGCCAGCAGTTTTACGGACAGGGCCCACGAGCAGTACTTC.

This chain uses TRBV5-5 with TRBJ1-6; 9 bases line up with TRBD1. Germline CDR1 reads SGHKS; CDR2 reads YYEKEE (reference sequence). Trimming cost V 0 bases and J 7 bases; bases outside gene matches: 5. The CDR3 contains 16 residues. As DNA, the CDR3 is TGTGCCAGCAGCTTGGACAGGGGGCAGATAAATTCACCCCTCCACTTT. Translating gives CASSLDRGQINSPLHF. The whole variable domain, remainder taken from reference TRBV5-5 and TRBJ1-6, is DAGVTQSPTHLIKTRGQQVTLRCSPISGHKSVSWYQQVLGQGPQFIFQYYEKEERGRGNFPDRFSARQFPNYSSELNVNALLLGDSALYLCASSLDRGQINSPLHFGNGTRLTVT.

Comments on this clone: Relative to the germline gene, one junction end is altered; a read error may explain this. The chain joins TRBV7-9 to TRBJ2-7; D remains ambiguous. This CDR3 is built from 12 residues. Germline V lookup: CDR1 SEHNR, CDR2 FQNEAQ (reference sequence). The CDR3 reads CSSSPTVDEQYF. The CDR3 nucleotides are TGTTCCAGCAGCCCTACAGTGGACGAGCAGTACTTC.

CDR3 loop: CASSYDRSSYNEQFF. CDR3 DNA sequence: TGCGCCAGCAGCTACGACAGGAGCTCCTACAATGAGCAGTTCTTC. This chain connects TRBV5-1 to TRBJ2-1; a weak D match, TRBD1 (6 bases). The germline V gene encodes CDR1 SGHRS and CDR2 YFSETQ. V was shortened by 3 bases and J by 0 bases, with 10 bases between the two germline ends. The CDR3 consists of 15 residues.

The genes are TRBV6-6 and TRBJ2-7; 7 bases are shared with TRBD2. Germline assignment: CDR1 MNHNY and CDR2 SVGAGI (reference sequence). The CDR3 has 13 residues. The V segment lost 6 bases and the J segment 0 bases; nucleotides outside the gene matches: 2. The CDR3 spells CASRGDYSYEQYF. CDR3 in DNA: TGTGCCAGCAGAGGGGACTACTCCTACGAGCAGTACTTC.

The rearrangement links TRBV9 to TRBJ1-3; 7 nucleotides agree with TRBD1. J was trimmed by 2 bases and V by 0 bases; bases with no gene match: 8. Germline V gene lookup returns CDR1 SGDLS and CDR2 YYNGEE. CDR3 length equals 17 residues. CDR3 sequence: CASSVGGRGITGNTIYF. The CDR3 coding sequence is TGTGCCAGCAGCGTAGGTGGCAGGGGGATCACTGGAAACACCATATATTTT. The full variable domain, rest sourced from reference TRBV9 and TRBJ1-3, is DSGVTQTPKHLITATGQRVTLRCSPRSGDLSVYWYQQSLDQGLQFLIQYYNGEERAKGNILERFSAQQFPDLHSELNLSSLELGDSALYFCASSVGGRGITGNTIYFGEGSWLTVV.

This rearrangement joins TRBV30 to TRBJ2-1, with D possibly being TRBD2 (6 bases). Trimming removed 5 bases from V and 3 bases from J, with 8 bases in between. Per the germline V gene, CDR1 is GTSNPN and CDR2 is SVGIG (reference sequence). The CDR3 is 12 amino acids. DNA for the CDR3: TGTGCCTGGGCGGGGAACTACAATGAGCAGTTCTTC. Translation: CAWAGNYNEQFF.

The chain joins TRBV6-1 to TRBJ2-7; D is undetermined. Looked up from germline, CDR1 is MNHNS and CDR2 is SASEGT. The V gene lost 3 bases and the J gene lost 0 bases, with 12 bases spanning the gap. This CDR3 has 15 amino acids. CDR3 amino acids: CASSEVYTLSYEQYF. The CDR3 region has the DNA TGTGCCAGCAGTGAGGTGTACACCCTCTCCTACGAGCAGTACTTC.

The gene calls are TRBV11-2 and TRBJ2-3; D is ambiguous. V lost 1 base and J lost 0, with 14 bases in between. Per the germline V gene, CDR1 is SGHAT and CDR2 is FQNNGV. This CDR3 region has 17 residues. CDR3 sequence: CASSLGSSPGSTDTQYF. The CDR3 DNA sequence: TGTGCCAGCAGCTTAGGAAGTAGCCCCGGCAGCACAGATACGCAGTATTTT.

In nucleotides, the CDR3 is TGCGCCAGCAGCTCCGGTCTACAGGGGGCTAGCACCGGGGAGCTGTTTTTT. This translates into CASSSGLQGASTGELFF. The V and J genes are TRBV5-1 and TRBJ2-2; TRBD1 aligns across 9 bases. Germline CDR1 SGHRS, CDR2 YFSETQ. There are 17 residues in the CDR3. The ends lost 3 bases at V and 4 bases at J; junction bases unmatched: 10.

This chain joins TRBV27 and TRBJ2-7; D unresolved. CDR1 MNHEY and CDR2 SMNVEV come from the germline V gene (reference sequence). V dropped 2 bases and J dropped 2 bases, with 7 bases sitting between them. CDR3 length: 13 residues. The CDR3 sequence is CASSLRSAYEQYF. CDR3 coding DNA: TGTGCCAGCAGTTTACGCAGTGCCTACGAGCAGTACTTC.

This chain links TRBV7-8 with TRBJ1-2; D is uncertain. From germline, CDR1 is SGHVS and CDR2 FQNEAQ. The V end was cut by 3 bases, the J end by 2 bases, with 13 bases between. This CDR3 comprises 15 residues. CDR3 region: CASSLAGGPNYGYTF. CDR3 DNA sequence: TGTGCCAGCAGCTTGGCGGGAGGGCCCAACTATGGCTACACCTTC.

V and J are TRBV9 and TRBJ2-3; D is uncertain. CDR3 length: 15 amino acids. Trimming stripped 0 bases from V and 0 bases from J, with 8 bases between. Per germline, CDR1 SGDLS and CDR2 YYNGEE. The CDR3 DNA sequence: TGTGCCAGCAGCGTAGAAATGACTAGCACAGATACGCAGTATTTT. Translation gives CASSVEMTSTDTQYF.